Each of the 20 T cell receptor beta chains below was sequenced from the same sample in a study of Graves' ophthalmopathy and Graves' hyperthyroidism. Using RNA transcripts, the TCR beta CDR3 regions were amplified. After a first-round RT-PCR with HTBI primers, a second-round multiplex PCR was run. MiXCR, run by TCRdb on the multiplex PCR reads, gives a single entry per CDR3 protein. The sample has just over 400,000 distinct CDR3 sequences; around 20% are singletons. Sequenced: peripheral blood. Every receptor here comes from a woman younger than 35 with stable Graves' hyperthyroidism.

This clonotype was recorded at least ten times. This chain joins TRBV25-1 and TRBJ2-7; D may match TRBD1 or TRBD2 (5 bases each). From germline, CDR1 is MGHDK and CDR2 SYGVNS. V lost 5 bases to trimming and J lost 6 bases, with 23 bases between them. The CDR3 is 16 residues long. The CDR3 sequence is CASSSPRDGIPGEQYF. Written as DNA, the CDR3 is TGTGCCAGCAGTAGCCCCCGGGACGGAATTCCAGGCGAGCAGTACTTC.

The chain joins TRBV11-2 to TRBJ2-2; 11 bases map to TRBD2. The CDR3 contains 16 residues. Germline loops: CDR1 SGHAT, CDR2 FQNNGV. J was trimmed by 4 bases and V by 2 bases; bases with no gene match: 3. The DNA for the CDR3 is TGTGCCAGCAGCTTAACTAGCGGGAGTCCCACCGGGGAGCTGTTTTTT. Translating it yields CASSLTSGSPTGELFF.

This clonotype was seen many times. The chain recombines TRBV5-1 with TRBJ2-5, with TRBD2 matching over 13 bases. Trimming cost V 4 bases and J 7 bases; bases outside gene matches: 4. Germline V gives CDR1 SGHRS, CDR2 YFSETQ. The CDR3 spans 14 residues. CDR3 sequence (DNA): TGCGCCAGCAGCGGGACTAGCGGGAAAGTGACCCAGTACTTC. Translating it yields CASSGTSGKVTQYF.

This clonotype has a count of ten or more. The CDR3 region has the DNA TGTGCCAGCAGTGAAGGGCATGGCTACACCTTC. This encodes CASSEGHGYTF. The chain combines TRBV6-1 with TRBJ1-2; D ambiguous. CDR1 MNHNS and CDR2 SASEGT come from the germline V gene. The CDR3 is made up of 11 amino acids. Trimming cost V 1 base and J 6 bases, with 3 bases left between them.

This clonotype was recorded at least ten times. This may come from a read error, since a much larger clone is one base off. The conserved phenylalanine or tryptophan is not found at the CDR3 terminus, so this likely reflects a read error. The chain joins TRBV12-3 or TRBV12-4 to TRBJ1-5; D is unresolved. V was shortened by 5 bases and J by 4 bases, with 6 bases between the two germline ends. CDR3 length: 12 amino acids. The CDR3 coding sequence is TGTGCCAGCAGTGTAGGTAATCAGCCCCAGCATTCT. Amino acids: CASSVGNQPQHS.

The chain recombines TRBV18 with TRBJ1-3; TRBD1 matches at 10 bases. The CDR3 is 15 amino acids. Per the germline V gene, CDR1 is KGHSH and CDR2 is LQKENI. With V trimmed by 4 bases and J by 2 bases, 2 bases remained unmatched. The CDR3 DNA is TGTGCCAGCTCACATGACAGGGGGCCTGGAAACACCATATATTTT. This sequence encodes CASSHDRGPGNTIYF.

This clonotype was seen at least ten times. This chain uses TRBV18 with TRBJ2-5; perhaps D is TRBD1 or TRBD2 (5 bases each). Germline lookup yields CDR1 KGHSH and CDR2 LQKENI. The V gene lost 0 bases and the J gene lost 9 bases, with 11 bases spanning the gap. The CDR3 loop spans 13 amino acids. Here the CDR3 reads CASSPPPWGPQYF. The CDR3 nucleotides are TGTGCCAGCTCACCACCCCCCTGGGGACCCCAGTACTTC.

This chain connects TRBV6-1 to TRBJ1-1, with 10 nucleotides matching TRBD1. The CDR3 is made up of 14 amino acids. Germline V gene lookup returns CDR1 MNHNS and CDR2 SASEGT. V gave up 7 bases and J gave up 4 bases; unmatched junction bases: 6. In DNA, the CDR3 is TGTGCCAGCAACAGACAGGGGGCCAGCACTGAAGCTTTCTTT. Translation: CASNRQGASTEAFF.

For this clonotype: Being one base from a much bigger clone, this may be a read error. The rearrangement joins TRBV6-1 to TRBJ1-2; D may be TRBD1 (5 bases). The CDR3 spans 15 residues. Germline assignment: CDR1 MNHNS and CDR2 SASEGT. The DNA for the CDR3 is TGTGCCAGCACCGAAAGGGGCAGACCTAACTATGGCTGCACCTTC. This encodes CASTERGRPNYGCTF.

This clonotype showed up many times. V and J are TRBV2 and TRBJ2-5, with TRBD2 identical over 7 bases. The V gene end was trimmed by 6 bases and the J gene end by 1 base; junction bases not matched to a gene: 20. The CDR3 has 19 residues. CDR1 and CDR2 (germline): SNHLY, FYNNEI. CDR3 region: CASSARTSGRQGLQETQYF. CDR3 nucleotide sequence: TGTGCCAGCAGCGCCCGGACTAGTGGGAGGCAGGGCCTCCAAGAGACCCAGTACTTC.

The chain carries TRBV20-1 and TRBJ1-1, with 7 bases lining up with TRBD1. Per the germline V gene, CDR1 is DFQATT and CDR2 is SNEGSKA (reference sequence). Trimming at V came to 6 bases and at J to 0 bases, leaving 10 bases not matched to a gene. This CDR3 contains 15 residues. The CDR3, as DNA: TGCAGTGCGCAATATACAGGGGTCATGAACACTGAAGCTTTCTTT. Translated: CSAQYTGVMNTEAFF.

The chain uses TRBV6-1 and TRBJ1-6; TRBD1 aligns across 10 bases. The CDR3 is 16 residues long. The J segment lost 9 bases and the V segment lost 5 bases, leaving 10 bases of the junction unmatched. Germline values: CDR1 MNHNS, CDR2 SASEGT. For the CDR3, the DNA is TGTGCCAGCAGTCCCTCACCTCGGACAGGGGGTTCACCCCTCCACTTT. This codes for CASSPSPRTGGSPLHF.

There are many counts of this clonotype. CDR3 DNA: TGCAGTGCTAGAGGGCTATCATCGGGGGAGTCATACGAGCAGTACTTC. This translates into CSARGLSSGESYEQYF. This chain connects TRBV20-1 to TRBJ2-7; maybe TRBD2 (6 bases). From germline, CDR1 is DFQATT and CDR2 SNEGSKA (reference sequence). Trimming removed 1 base at V and 4 bases at J, with 20 bases between. This CDR3 comprises 16 residues.

Many counts were recorded for this clonotype. The V gene is TRBV6-1, the J gene TRBJ2-2; 7 bases fit TRBD2. Unmatched junction bases numbered 5, after V lost 2 bases and J lost 5 bases. This CDR3 is built from 15 residues. Germline values: CDR1 MNHNS, CDR2 SASEGT. This chain's CDR3 is CASSETGRGTGELFF. CDR3 in DNA: TGTGCCAGCAGTGAAACTGGGCGGGGGACCGGGGAGCTGTTTTTT.

This clonotype appeared many times. This chain connects TRBV25-1 to TRBJ1-1; D is perhaps TRBD1 (6 bases). Trimming shortened V by 3 bases and J by 4 bases, and 18 bases separated the two germline ends. Germline V gene sequence: CDR1 MGHDK, CDR2 SYGVNS. The CDR3 covers 16 residues. CDR3 DNA: TGTGCCAGCAGTGAGATATTCCGACAGGAGCCCACTGAAGCTTTCTTT. Translating it yields CASSEIFRQEPTEAFF. The entire variable domain, with the rest obtained from reference TRBV25-1 and TRBJ1-1, is as follows: EADIYQTPRYLVIGTGKKITLECSQTMGHDKMYWYQQDPGMELHLIHYSYGVNSTEKGDLSSESTVSRIRTEHFPLTLESARPSHTSQYLCASSEIFRQEPTEAFFGQGTRLTVV.

The rearrangement links TRBV7-2 to TRBJ1-2; the D gene is possibly TRBD1 (5 bases). The germline gives CDR1 SGHTA, CDR2 FQGNSA. The CDR3 is 12 residues long. V gave up 5 bases and J gave up 7 bases, with 11 bases separating them. CDR3 region: CASSPGYRGYTF. DNA of the CDR3: TGTGCCAGCAGCCCAGGGTATCGTGGCTACACCTTC.

There are many counts of this clonotype. The chain recombines TRBV24-1 with TRBJ1-1, with TRBD1 matching 9 bases. Germline trimming cut 4 bases from V and 10 bases from J; bases unmatched to any gene: 6. The CDR3 loop spans 13 amino acids. Germline CDR1 reads KGHDR; CDR2 reads SFDVKD. The CDR3 loop reads CATSDSGTGLAFF. The CDR3 DNA sequence: TGTGCCACCAGTGACTCCGGGACAGGGCTAGCTTTCTTT.

There are a few counts of this clonotype. The chain couples TRBV30 to TRBJ1-1, with 9 bases identical to TRBD1. Germline assignment: CDR1 GTSNPN and CDR2 SVGIG (reference sequence). The CDR3 extends over 11 amino acids. V trimming: 6 bases; J trimming: 8 bases; junction bases outside the gene matches: 4. Written as DNA, the CDR3 is TGTGCCTGCGAGGGACAGGGCGAAGCTTTCTTT. The encoded protein is CACEGQGEAFF.

The gene calls are TRBV12-3 or TRBV12-4 and TRBJ2-5; D is uncertain. The CDR3 loop spans 12 amino acids. V lost 7 bases and J 4 bases, leaving 10 bases between the germline ends. CDR3 protein: CASNRFGETQYF. As DNA, the CDR3 is TGTGCCAGCAACCGATTCGGAGAGACCCAGTACTTC.

This clonotype was recorded many times. The chain combines TRBV13 with TRBJ2-7, with 8 bases matching TRBD1. The CDR3 has 16 amino acids. Germline V gives CDR1 PRHDT, CDR2 FYEKMQ (reference sequence). V trimming: 4 bases; J trimming: 4 bases; junction bases outside the gene matches: 12. The CDR3 region is CASSSNDRGSGYEQYF. The CDR3 DNA sequence: TGTGCCAGCAGCTCCAACGACAGGGGATCGGGATACGAGCAGTACTTC.